This is a list of T cell receptor beta chains from one sample in a study of T cell responses to AZD1222 COVID-19 vaccine. Only in-frame clones appear in the TCRdb table, and some are missing; sequencing was by immunoSEQ multiplex PCR. The data show approximately 150,000 clones, with about 93% seen just once and around 5% held by the top ten. The sequenced sample was peripheral blood, obtained on day 0 of AZD1222 vaccination. These receptors came from an adult in good health. Each CDR3 is given with its conserved first and last residue. A D gene is named only where the DNA matches it firmly. Not every row has a clone size; where given, it reads once, few, many or a size class.

j_gene,d_gene,v_gene,len,abundance,CDR3aa,CDR3nt
TRBJ1-5,TRBD1,TRBV19,15,once,CASSIDGTDNQPQHF,TGTGCCAGTAGTATAGACGGGACAGACAATCAGCCCCAGCATTTT
TRBJ2-1,.,TRBV30,11,.,CAWSVQLEQFF,TGTGCCTGGAGTGTACAGCTTGAGCAGTTCTTC
TRBJ2-1,TRBD2,TRBV25-1,15,.,CASSATSGSYNEQFF,TGTGCCAGCAGTGCCACTAGCGGGTCTTACAATGAGCAGTTCTTC
TRBJ2-5,.,TRBV24-1,13,.,CATSEGAQETQYF,TGTGCCACCAGTGAGGGGGCCCAAGAGACCCAGTACTTC
TRBJ1-1,TRBD1,TRBV5-8,16,once,CASSLGTGAPYTEAFF,TGTGCCAGCAGCTTAGGGACAGGGGCACCTTACACTGAAGCTTTCTTT
TRBJ2-5,.,TRBV7-9,14,.,CASSFGGLGETQYF,TGTGCCAGCAGCTTCGGGGGGCTAGGAGAGACCCAGTACTTC
TRBJ1-2,TRBD1,TRBV10-3,13,.,CAISADRGGGYTF,TGTGCCATCAGTGCCGACAGGGGAGGGGGCTACACCTTC
TRBJ1-2,TRBD1,TRBV19,16,.,CASRGTGVRHNYGYTF,TGTGCCAGTAGGGGGACAGGGGTACGGCATAACTATGGCTACACCTTC
TRBJ1-4,.,TRBV6-5,14,.,CASTRGGLNEKLFF,TGTGCCAGCACCAGGGGAGGACTCAATGAAAAACTGTTTTTT
TRBJ2-7,TRBD2,TRBV6-2/TRBV6-3,14,.,CASSPRLAGAEQYF,TGTGCCAGCAGTCCCCGACTAGCGGGAGCCGAGCAGTACTTC
TRBJ1-5,.,TRBV12-3/TRBV12-4,13,once,CASSLTRERPQHF,TGTGCCAGCAGCCTCACTCGAGAACGGCCCCAGCATTTT
TRBJ1-6,TRBD1,TRBV19,18,.,CASTPGGSRSSYNSPLHF,TGTGCCAGTACGCCAGGGGGCTCCCGGAGCTCCTATAATTCACCCCTCCACTTT
TRBJ1-6,.,TRBV4-3,15,.,CASSQVNAGHSPLHF,TGCGCCAGCAGCCAAGTCAACGCCGGGCATTCACCCCTCCACTTT